These 23 T cell receptor beta chains came from one sample sequenced in a study of cytomegalovirus exposure and HLA in healthy donors. 60 Vbeta and 13 Jbeta primers were used in PCR. The table came from immunoSEQ multiplex PCR; TCRdb's copy has only in-frame clones and leaves some out. The table shows 130,000 or so clones, with over 60% occurring only once. Sequenced material: PBMCs. The origin of the receptors is a female donor in good health and CMV-seropositive.

The rearrangement uses TRBV5-1 and TRBJ2-7, with unresolved D. The length of the CDR3 is 15 residues. The V end lost 4 bases, the J end lost 2 bases, and 16 bases lay between the germline ends. Germline V CDR1 and CDR2: SGHRS, YFSETQ. CDR3 amino acids: CASSPGDDRAYEQYF. As DNA, the CDR3 is TGCGCCAGCAGCCCTGGAGACGACCGCGCCTACGAGCAGTACTTC. Looking up the rest from reference TRBV5-1 and TRBJ2-7 gives the full variable domain: KAGVTQTPRYLIKTRGQQVTLSCSPISGHRSVSWYQQTPGQGLQFLFEYFSETQRNKGNFPGRFSGRQFSNSRSEMNVSTLELGDSALYLCASSPGDDRAYEQYFGPGTRLTVT.

V is TRBV6-5 and J is TRBJ1-5; D is uncertain. The CDR3 is 15 amino acids. The germline CDR1 and CDR2 sequences are MNHEY and SVGAGI. With 0 bases removed from V and 2 bases from J, the gap between germline ends came to 8 bases. CDR3 sequence reads: CASSYSPSGNQPQHF. CDR3 nucleotide sequence: TGTGCCAGCAGTTACTCTCCCTCAGGCAATCAGCCCCAGCATTTT.

This clone has more than one count but fewer than ten. The V and J genes are TRBV27 and TRBJ2-2; 7 bases line up with TRBD1. The V and J ends lost 5 bases and 3 bases, in that order; junction bases with no gene match: 6. Germline V lookup: CDR1 MNHEY, CDR2 SMNVEV (reference sequence). The CDR3 totals 15 residues. Here the CDR3 reads CASSTRQGHTGELFF. In DNA form, the CDR3 reads TGTGCCAGCAGTACTCGACAGGGCCACACCGGGGAGCTGTTTTTT.

Points on this clone: This sample includes further DNA sequences coding for the same CDR3. The J gene is TRBJ1-4, the V gene TRBV7-8; D possibly corresponds to TRBD1 (6 bases). V shed 2 bases and J shed 8 bases, with 12 bases lying between them. CDR1 is SGHVS, CDR2 FQNEAQ, per germline. This CDR3 is built from 14 residues. The CDR3: CASSLQGGFEKLFF. The CDR3 DNA follows: TGTGCCAGCAGCTTACAAGGGGGTTTCGAAAAACTGTTTTTT. The variable domain in full, with the rest retrieved from reference TRBV7-8 and TRBJ1-4, is GAGVSQSPRYKVAKRGQDVALRCDPISGHVSLFWYQQALGQGPEFLTYFQNEAQLDKSGLPSDRFFAERPEGSVSTLKIQRTQQEDSAVYLCASSLQGGFEKLFFGSGTQLSVL.

The chain employs TRBV7-2 and TRBJ2-2; 10 bases fit TRBD2. Germline lookup yields CDR1 SGHTA and CDR2 FQGNSA. CDR3 length: 16 amino acids. The ends lost 2 bases at V and 6 bases at J; junction bases unmatched: 6. CDR3: CASSLTLAGDSGELFF. CDR3 bases: TGTGCCAGCAGCTTAACCCTAGCGGGAGATTCCGGGGAGCTGTTTTTT.

The chain links TRBV7-8 to TRBJ2-5, with TRBD1 matching 10 bases. In germline, CDR1 is SGHVS, CDR2 FQNEAQ. J was trimmed by 4 bases and V by 5 bases; bases with no gene match: 7. There are 15 residues in the CDR3. The CDR3 nucleotides are TGTGCCAGCAGCGTATGGGGACAGGGGAGAGAGACCCAGTACTTC. Protein: CASSVWGQGRETQYF.

This rearrangement joins TRBV19 to TRBJ2-3, with a tentative D call TRBD2 (7 bases). The germline V gene has CDR1 LNHDA and CDR2 SQIVND (reference sequence). V lost 7 bases and J lost 4, with 18 bases in between. The CDR3 sequence is 15 residues long. The chain's CDR3 is CASTTVGGPADTQYF. The CDR3 DNA reads TGTGCCAGTACCACTGTCGGGGGGCCAGCAGATACGCAGTATTTT.

The chain employs TRBV19 and TRBJ2-2, with 10 bases matching TRBD2. Trimming removed 5 bases from V and 0 bases from J; junction bases left unmatched: 6. There are 17 residues in the CDR3. Germline CDR1 is LNHDA and CDR2 is SQIVND (reference sequence). The CDR3 coding sequence is TGTGCCAGTAGTCTCTCGCTAGCGGGAGCGAACACCGGGGAGCTGTTTTTT. Amino acid sequence: CASSLSLAGANTGELFF.

The rearrangement uses TRBV11-2 and TRBJ2-7; 9 bases agree with TRBD1. With V trimmed by 0 bases and J by 9 bases, 9 bases remained unmatched. Germline V lookup: CDR1 SGHAT, CDR2 FQNNGV. The CDR3 covers 15 residues. CDR3 bases: TGTGCCAGCAGCTTAGAATCCCTCGGGACAGGGATGCAGTACTTC. This sequence encodes CASSLESLGTGMQYF.

The gene calls are TRBV5-4 and TRBJ2-7; D is possibly TRBD2 (6 bases). CDR3 length equals 15 residues. Trimming removed 4 bases from V and 0 bases from J, with 14 bases in between. From germline, CDR1 is SGHNT and CDR2 YYREEE (reference sequence). CDR3 coding DNA: TGTGCCAGCAGCAAATCGGGAGTTCGCTCCTACGAGCAGTACTTC. Translated, it gives CASSKSGVRSYEQYF.

The genes are TRBV6-6 and TRBJ1-1, with TRBD1 matching 9 bases. CDR3 length: 14 residues. Trimming cost V 5 bases and J 10 bases; bases outside gene matches: 11. Germline V gene sequence: CDR1 MNHNY, CDR2 SVGAGI (reference sequence). The CDR3 DNA reads TGTGCCAGCAGTCGACCGGGACAGGGAGTGGTAGCTTTCTTT. It translates to CASSRPGQGVVAFF.

Note on this clone: One end of the junction is discordant with germline, which a read error may explain. The rearrangement uses TRBV7-3 and TRBJ2-3; 8 nucleotides align to TRBD2. The CDR3 covers 15 residues. The germline V gene has CDR1 SGHTA and CDR2 FQGTGA. The CDR3 DNA follows: TGTGCCAGCAGCGTAACAGCGGGGGGCACAGATACGCAGTATTTT. The encoded protein is CASSVTAGGTDTQYF.

This clone has only one observation. This rearrangement joins TRBV5-4 to TRBJ1-2; 7 bases align to TRBD1. Germline assignment: CDR1 SGHNT and CDR2 YYREEE (reference sequence). The CDR3 runs 15 residues. J was trimmed by 8 bases and V by 4 bases; bases with no gene match: 14. The CDR3 loop is CASSLQNEGAEGYTF. CDR3 nucleotides: TGTGCCAGCAGCCTCCAGAACGAGGGGGCTGAAGGCTACACCTTC.

The J gene is TRBJ1-6, the V gene TRBV19; TRBD1 agrees at 7 bases. This CDR3 has 12 residues. The germline CDR1 and CDR2 sequences are LNHDA and SQIVND (reference sequence). V dropped 11 bases and J dropped 8; count of bases not matched to a gene: 6. As DNA, the CDR3 is TGTGCCTCAAGGACAGGTGATTCACCCCTCCACTTT. Translating gives CASRTGDSPLHF.

CDR3 region: CAWGDGAGLAEKLFF. The CDR3, as DNA: TGTGCCTGGGGCGATGGAGCTGGGTTGGCTGAAAAACTGTTTTTT. The V and J genes are TRBV30 and TRBJ1-4, with D uncertain. The length of the CDR3 is 15 residues. The germline CDR1 and CDR2 sequences are GTSNPN and SVGIG (reference sequence). V was cut by 5 bases and J by 7 bases, with 20 bases left in between.

Concerning this clone: At one end, the junction sequence differs from germline, possibly due to a read error. This sample also contains other DNA sequences that code for the same CDR3. V and J are TRBV19 and TRBJ1-2; 9 nucleotides align to TRBD1. This CDR3 is 16 amino acids long. Germline CDR1 LNHDA, CDR2 SQIVND (reference sequence). CDR3 coding DNA: TGTGCCAGTAGTATATTCGGGACAGGGAAGAACTATGGTTACACCTTC. This gives the protein CASSIFGTGKNYGYTF.

This clone was seen a single time. V and J are TRBV30 and TRBJ1-4, with 10 bases fitting TRBD1. Germline V gene data show CDR1 as GTSNPN and CDR2 as SVGIG (reference sequence). J lost 2 bases, V lost 7 bases, and 1 base had no gene match. The CDR3 contains 13 residues. The CDR3 is CALGQGTNEKLFF. The CDR3 nucleotides are TGTGCCTTGGGACAGGGGACTAATGAAAAACTGTTTTTT. Using reference TRBV30 and TRBJ1-4 for the parts outside the CDR3, the full variable domain is SQTIHQWPATLVQPVGSPLSLECTVEGTSNPNLYWYRQAAGRGLQLLFYSVGIGQISSEVPQNLSASRPQDRQFILSSKKLLLSDSGFYLCALGQGTNEKLFFGSGTQLSVL.

The chain has TRBV2 and TRBJ2-5, with 7 bases that match TRBD1. J lost 1 base, V lost 6 bases, and 8 bases had no gene match. Germline V gives CDR1 SNHLY, CDR2 FYNNEI. The CDR3 totals 15 residues. CDR3 DNA sequence: TGTGCCAGCAGGGACGACAGGGAATTCCAAGAGACCCAGTACTTC. This codes for CASRDDREFQETQYF.

In DNA form, the CDR3 reads TGTGCCAGCACCCAAGGTGGAGGGCTTGGTGGCTACACCTTC. The encoded protein is CASTQGGGLGGYTF. The genes are TRBV28 and TRBJ1-2, with D unclear. This CDR3 contains 14 residues. Trimming shortened V by 7 bases and J by 7 bases, and 19 bases separated the two germline ends. The germline CDR1 and CDR2 sequences are MDHEN and SYDVKM.

J is TRBJ2-3 and V is TRBV14; TRBD1 matches 7 bases. CDR1 SGHDN and CDR2 FVKESK come from the germline V gene. Germline trimming cut 2 bases from V and 1 base from J; bases unmatched to any gene: 9. The CDR3 is made up of 17 amino acids. The CDR3 nucleotides read TGTGCCAGCAGCCAACCTAGGACAGGCCCCGGCACAGATACGCAGTATTTT. Its translation: CASSQPRTGPGTDTQYF. The full variable domain, completed using reference TRBV14 and TRBJ2-3, is EAGVTQFPSHSVIEKGQTVTLRCDPISGHDNLYWYRRVMGKEIKFLLHFVKESKQDESGMPNNRFLAERTGGTYSTLKVQPAELEDSGVYFCASSQPRTGPGTDTQYFGPGTRLTVL.

The chain has TRBV10-3 and TRBJ1-3; no clear D gene. The germline gives CDR1 ENHRY, CDR2 SYGVKD. With 0 bases removed from V and 0 bases from J, the gap between germline ends came to 9 bases. The CDR3 covers 16 residues. The DNA for the CDR3 is TGTGCCATCAGTGAGTCGATGACTTTCTCTGGAAACACCATATATTTT. Encoded protein: CAISESMTFSGNTIYF.

This clone was found a few times. V and J are TRBV1 and TRBJ2-5; TRBD2 reflects the table's D call only, with no check against the DNA. TRBV1 is designated a pseudogene. The CDR3 length is 16 residues. CDR3 sequence: CTSSQLLREAEETQYF. CDR3 coding DNA: TGCACCAGCAGCCAACTTCTGCGGGAGGCAGAAGAGACCCAGTACTTC.

J is TRBJ2-3 and V is TRBV7-2; TRBD2 is a possible D gene (6 bases). Germline V gives CDR1 SGHTA, CDR2 FQGNSA. Deletions cut 5 bases from V and 5 bases from J, with 11 bases between. This CDR3 has 13 residues. The CDR3 protein is CASSRTNQDTQYF. The CDR3 DNA follows: TGTGCCAGCAGCCGGACTAACCAAGATACGCAGTATTTT.